Each of the 28 T cell receptor beta chains below was sequenced from the same sample in a study of OX40 agonist ivuxolimab in advanced cancers. The protocol used for the library was the immunoSEQ multiplex PCR assay. This immuneACCESS table, as held by TCRdb, lists in-frame sequences with V and J called but not all clones. Of the missing ones, under half trace to an unresolved V gene in checked studies; the others have no known cause. This sample comprises 73,000 or so clones, more than 85% of them detected only once. The top ten hold roughly 9.7% of the sample. The sequencing used CD4+ or CD8+ T cells sorted from blood, collected in a trial of the OX40 agonist ivuxolimab. These receptors all stem from an adult with an advanced solid tumor such as melanoma, head and neck, liver or kidney cancer.

This sequence joins TRBV2 and TRBJ2-3; 8 bases line up with TRBD1. This CDR3 contains 14 residues. Trimming removed 8 bases from V and 4 bases from J; junction bases left unmatched: 8. From germline, CDR1 is SNHLY and CDR2 FYNNEI. The CDR3 DNA is TGTGCCAGCCATGGACAGGGTCTCCCAGATACGCAGTATTTT. This translates into CASHGQGLPDTQYF. Looking up the rest from reference TRBV2 and TRBJ2-3 gives the full variable domain: EPEVTQTPSHQVTQMGQEVILRCVPISNHLYFYWYRQILGQKVEFLVSFYNNEISEKSEIFDDQFSVERPDGSNFTLKIRSTKLEDSAMYFCASHGQGLPDTQYFGPGTRLTVL.

This clone showed up just once. This rearrangement joins TRBV4-1 to TRBJ2-7, with 7 bases lining up with TRBD1. V gave up 3 bases and J gave up 0 bases; unmatched junction bases: 2. The CDR3 loop spans 14 amino acids. Germline lookup yields CDR1 MGHRA and CDR2 YSYEKL. CDR3 loop: CASSQRQGSYEQYF. In DNA, the CDR3 is TGCGCCAGCAGCCAGCGACAGGGCTCCTACGAGCAGTACTTC.

The chain carries TRBV5-1 and TRBJ1-2, with 8 bases that match TRBD1. Germline V gives CDR1 SGHRS, CDR2 YFSETQ. V shed 2 bases, J shed 7 bases, and the junction held 19 bases outside the gene matches. The CDR3 totals 18 residues. In nucleotides, the CDR3 is TGCGCCAGCAGCTTCGACGACAGGGGTTTGACGGGCGGGTTTGGCTACACCTTC. Encoded protein: CASSFDDRGLTGGFGYTF.

The CDR3 region has the DNA TGCGCCAGCAGCCAAATGACAGGGGTCTACGAGCAGTACTTC. Protein product: CASSQMTGVYEQYF. This sequence joins TRBV4-3 and TRBJ2-7; 8 bases agree with TRBD1. The J segment lost 3 bases and the V segment lost 2 bases, leaving 3 bases of the junction unmatched. The CDR3 has 14 amino acids. Germline CDR1 and CDR2: LGHNA and YSLEER.

J is TRBJ2-5 and V is TRBV6-5; 13 nucleotides match TRBD2. The CDR3 runs to 15 residues. Germline assignment: CDR1 MNHEY and CDR2 SVGAGI. With V trimmed by 10 bases and J by 5 bases, 10 bases remained unmatched. The CDR3 bases are TGTGCCACAAAAGGAGGACTAGCGGGAGTGGAGACCCAGTACTTC. Translation gives CATKGGLAGVETQYF.

The chain uses TRBV15 and TRBJ1-1; D ambiguous. Trimming cost V 0 bases and J 3 bases, with 8 bases left between them. The CDR3 spans 14 residues. Germline CDR1 LNHNV, CDR2 YYDKDF (reference sequence). CDR3 sequence (DNA): TGTGCCACCAGCAGAGATCTGGCCGACACTGAAGCTTTCTTT. It translates to CATSRDLADTEAFF.

This clone was recorded only once. V gene TRBV6-5 combines with J gene TRBJ1-4; D perhaps matches TRBD1 (6 bases). Germline CDR1 reads MNHEY; CDR2 reads SVGAGI. The CDR3 contains 16 residues. V was pared by 0 bases and J by 7 bases, with 15 bases between. The CDR3 loop reads CASSYSAGGRGEKLFF. The CDR3 DNA follows: TGTGCCAGCAGTTACTCGGCGGGGGGGCGAGGTGAAAAACTGTTTTTT.

The chain combines TRBV30 with TRBJ1-3; D possibly corresponds to TRBD1 (5 bases). Trimming stripped 5 bases from V and 2 bases from J, with 13 bases between. This CDR3 region has 14 residues. The germline V gene has CDR1 GTSNPN and CDR2 SVGIG (reference sequence). The CDR3 loop is CAWGHTGAGNTIYF. In DNA form, the CDR3 reads TGTGCCTGGGGACACACTGGAGCTGGAAACACCATATATTTT.

This clone has only one observation. The chain links TRBV5-6 to TRBJ2-2, with D perhaps given as TRBD1 or TRBD2 (5 bases each). The CDR3 is 14 residues long. Germline CDR1 and CDR2: SGHDT and YYEEEE. V was cut by 7 bases and J by 4 bases, with 14 bases left in between. Here the CDR3 reads CASGAGQFTGELFF. The CDR3 DNA sequence: TGTGCCAGCGGGGCGGGCCAGTTCACCGGGGAGCTGTTTTTT.

This chain uses TRBV5-6 with TRBJ1-2, with D tentatively TRBD1 (6 bases). Trimming stripped 2 bases from V and 3 bases from J, with 8 bases between. This CDR3 region has 13 residues. The germline CDR1 and CDR2 sequences are SGHDT and YYEEEE. The DNA for the CDR3 is TGTGCCAGCAGCTTCTCAGGGGACTATGGCTACACCTTC. This gives the protein CASSFSGDYGYTF.

The chain has TRBV7-8 and TRBJ1-2; weak D call: TRBD1 (6 bases). V was clipped by 1 base and J by 3 bases, with 15 bases between them. Per germline, CDR1 SGHVS and CDR2 FQNEAQ. CDR3 length: 16 residues. As DNA, the CDR3 is TGTGCCAGCAGCTTAGTACGAAGGGGGGGTCACTATGGCTACACCTTC. It yields the protein CASSLVRRGGHYGYTF.

The gene calls are TRBV7-9 and TRBJ2-5; 7 nucleotides align to TRBD2. This CDR3 is 14 amino acids long. Germline V gene lookup returns CDR1 SEHNR and CDR2 FQNEAQ (reference sequence). J gave up 2 bases and V 1 base, and 1 base lay outside the gene matches. CDR3 sequence reads: CASSLVSGQETQYF. DNA for the CDR3: TGTGCCAGCAGCTTAGTTAGCGGGCAAGAGACCCAGTACTTC. The entire variable domain, with the rest obtained from reference TRBV7-9 and TRBJ2-5, is as follows: DTGVSQNPRHKITKRGQNVTFRCDPISEHNRLYWYRQTLGQGPEFLTYFQNEAQLEKSRLLSDRFSAERPKGSFSTLEIQRTEQGDSAMYLCASSLVSGQETQYFGPGTRLLVL.

The rearrangement joins TRBV2 to TRBJ2-7; 10 bases match TRBD2. Germline V gene sequence: CDR1 SNHLY, CDR2 FYNNEI. This CDR3 spans 17 amino acids. V dropped 1 base and J dropped 9; count of bases not matched to a gene: 15. CDR3 sequence: CASSEEFFSGGTEGQYF. CDR3 in DNA: TGTGCCAGCAGTGAAGAGTTCTTTAGCGGGGGGACGGAGGGGCAGTACTTC.

This clone was seen once. The chain links TRBV25-1 to TRBJ1-2, with 7 bases that match TRBD1. The CDR3 loop spans 14 amino acids. Trimming cost V 5 bases and J 6 bases; bases outside gene matches: 9. Looked up from germline, CDR1 is MGHDK and CDR2 is SYGVNS. The CDR3 nucleotides read TGTGCCAGCAGTAGCCCTCGACAGGGAAATGGCTACACCTTC. Translated: CASSSPRQGNGYTF.

This clone has only a few counts. V usage is TRBV5-1 and J usage is TRBJ2-7; D may match TRBD1 or TRBD2 (5 bases each). Germline lookup yields CDR1 SGHRS and CDR2 YFSETQ. The CDR3 loop spans 14 amino acids. With 0 bases removed from V and 2 bases from J, the gap between germline ends came to 9 bases. The CDR3 spells CASSLGGRTYEQYF. The CDR3 bases are TGCGCCAGCAGCTTGGGGGGACGGACCTACGAGCAGTACTTC.

The chain combines TRBV27 with TRBJ1-1; a weak D match, TRBD1 (6 bases). The CDR3 has 16 amino acids. Per the germline V gene, CDR1 is MNHEY and CDR2 is SMNVEV (reference sequence). V was trimmed by 5 bases and J by 1 base, leaving 17 bases between them. CDR3: CASSPSSGERNTEAFF. The CDR3 coding sequence is TGTGCCAGCAGTCCCTCCTCAGGGGAGAGGAACACTGAAGCTTTCTTT.

The CDR3 loop is CASSEVIAGANTGELFF. The CDR3 DNA reads TGTGCCAGCAGTGAAGTAATAGCGGGGGCGAACACCGGGGAGCTGTTTTTT. This chain uses TRBV6-1 with TRBJ2-2, with 9 bases matching TRBD2. With V trimmed by 1 base and J by 0 bases, 3 bases remained unmatched. CDR3 length equals 17 residues. Germline CDR1 reads MNHNS; CDR2 reads SASEGT.

The gene calls are TRBV7-9 and TRBJ1-2; D is unclear. The ends were cut back, 1 base at V and 3 bases at J, with 9 bases in the middle. Per the germline V gene, CDR1 is SEHNR and CDR2 is FQNEAQ (reference sequence). The CDR3 contains 14 residues. CDR3 loop: CASSLEREHYGYTF. The CDR3 DNA sequence: TGTGCCAGCAGCTTAGAAAGGGAACACTATGGCTACACCTTC.

The chain uses TRBV5-5 and TRBJ1-2; 7 nucleotides line up with TRBD1. The length of the CDR3 is 14 residues. The germline V gene encodes CDR1 SGHKS and CDR2 YYEKEE (reference sequence). The V gene end was trimmed by 3 bases and the J gene end by 0 bases; junction bases not matched to a gene: 2. In nucleotides, the CDR3 is TGTGCCAGCAGCTGGGACAGAACTAACTATGGCTACACCTTC. Its translation is CASSWDRTNYGYTF. Together with reference TRBV5-5 and TRBJ1-2, the CDR3 gives the full variable domain: DAGVTQSPTHLIKTRGQQVTLRCSPISGHKSVSWYQQVLGQGPQFIFQYYEKEERGRGNFPDRFSARQFPNYSSELNVNALLLGDSALYLCASSWDRTNYGYTFGSGTRLTVV.

This chain connects TRBV10-1 to TRBJ2-3, with TRBD2 matching 9 bases. This CDR3 has 16 amino acids. The germline gives CDR1 WNHNN, CDR2 SYGVQD (reference sequence). J lost 2 bases, V lost 6 bases, and 9 bases had no gene match. CDR3 amino acids: CASSRLAEDHTDTQYF. In nucleotides, the CDR3 is TGCGCCAGCAGCCGACTAGCGGAGGACCACACAGATACGCAGTATTTT.

The V and J genes are TRBV5-1 and TRBJ1-6; 7 nucleotides line up with TRBD1. In germline, CDR1 is SGHRS, CDR2 YFSETQ. Trimming removed 0 bases from V and 7 bases from J; junction bases left unmatched: 4. CDR3 length equals 15 residues. The CDR3 DNA reads TGCGCCAGCAGCTTGGTCCCGGGACAGAATTCACCCCTCCACTTT. This translates into CASSLVPGQNSPLHF.

This rearrangement joins TRBV4-3 to TRBJ2-4; TRBD1 matches 9 bases. V lost 1 base, J lost 5 bases, and 6 bases stayed unmatched. The length of the CDR3 is 16 residues. In germline, CDR1 is LGHNA, CDR2 YSLEER. The CDR3 DNA sequence: TGCGCCAGCAGCCAAGCCACAGGGGGCATGGAAAACATTCAGTACTTC. Its protein is CASSQATGGMENIQYF.

This chain connects TRBV5-6 to TRBJ1-6; tentatively, D is TRBD1 (6 bases). The V gene lost 4 bases and the J gene lost 4 bases, with 12 bases spanning the gap. Germline assignment: CDR1 SGHDT and CDR2 YYEEEE. This CDR3 spans 15 amino acids. For the CDR3, the DNA is TGTGCCAGCAGCGTAGGACAGTTTTATAATTCACCCCTCCACTTT. Protein product: CASSVGQFYNSPLHF.

In this sample, this clone turned up once. The V call is TRBV19, the J call TRBJ2-1, with 11 bases fitting TRBD2. The germline gives CDR1 LNHDA, CDR2 SQIVND (reference sequence). The CDR3 totals 15 residues. J was trimmed by 5 bases and V by 5 bases; bases with no gene match: 5. The CDR3 protein is CASSQIAGGHNEQFF. The CDR3 DNA reads TGTGCCAGTAGTCAAATAGCGGGGGGGCACAATGAGCAGTTCTTC.

This clone has a single count. The chain is built from TRBV4-1 and TRBJ2-7; perhaps TRBD1 as D (7 bases). Germline CDR1 is MGHRA and CDR2 is YSYEKL. CDR3 size: 17 residues. V lost 4 bases to trimming and J lost 1 base, with 20 bases between them. CDR3 sequence (DNA): TGCGCCAGCAGCCCCCCTCTCTCCAGGGGGGAATCCTACGAGCAGTACTTC. Translation gives CASSPPLSRGESYEQYF.

This chain joins TRBV15 and TRBJ1-1; D unresolved. CDR1 is LNHNV and CDR2 is YYDKDF in the germline V gene (reference sequence). The V end was cut by 6 bases, the J end by 0 bases, with 8 bases between. This CDR3 has 13 amino acids. In DNA, the CDR3 is TGTGCCACCAGGGCCGATTTGAACACTGAAGCTTTCTTT. Its protein product is CATRADLNTEAFF.

The chain employs TRBV30 and TRBJ1-1; perhaps TRBD1 as D (5 bases). V was shortened by 2 bases and J by 0 bases, with 7 bases between the two germline ends. The CDR3 is 13 amino acids. The V gene's germline CDR1 is GTSNPN and CDR2 SVGIG (reference sequence). The CDR3 region is CAWSPGLNTEAFF. The CDR3 DNA reads TGTGCCTGGAGTCCGGGGCTGAACACTGAAGCTTTCTTT.

As DNA, the CDR3 is TGCGCCAGCAGCCAAGTTGAAGGGGCTGAAGCTTTCTTT. Its protein product is CASSQVEGAEAFF. V gene TRBV4-3 combines with J gene TRBJ1-1, with D perhaps matching TRBD1 (5 bases). The CDR3 contains 13 residues. V lost 1 base and J lost 6, with 9 bases in between. CDR1 and CDR2 from the germline V gene are LGHNA and YSLEER.